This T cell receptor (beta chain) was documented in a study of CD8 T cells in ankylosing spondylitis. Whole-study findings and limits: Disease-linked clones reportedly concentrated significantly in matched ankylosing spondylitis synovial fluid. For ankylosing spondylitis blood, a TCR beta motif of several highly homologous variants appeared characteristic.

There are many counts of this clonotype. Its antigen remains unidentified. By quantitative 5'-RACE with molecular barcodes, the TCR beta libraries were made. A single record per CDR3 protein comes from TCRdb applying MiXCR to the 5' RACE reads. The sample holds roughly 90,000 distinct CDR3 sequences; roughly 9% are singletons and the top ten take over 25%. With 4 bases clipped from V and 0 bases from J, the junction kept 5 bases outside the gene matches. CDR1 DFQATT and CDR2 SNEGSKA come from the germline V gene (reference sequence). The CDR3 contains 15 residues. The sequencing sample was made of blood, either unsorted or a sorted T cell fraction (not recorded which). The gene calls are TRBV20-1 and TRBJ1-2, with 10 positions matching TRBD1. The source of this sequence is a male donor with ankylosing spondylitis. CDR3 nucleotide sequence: TGCAGTGCTACGGGACAGGGGTTAGCTAACTATGGCTACACCTTC. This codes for CSATGQGLANYGYTF.